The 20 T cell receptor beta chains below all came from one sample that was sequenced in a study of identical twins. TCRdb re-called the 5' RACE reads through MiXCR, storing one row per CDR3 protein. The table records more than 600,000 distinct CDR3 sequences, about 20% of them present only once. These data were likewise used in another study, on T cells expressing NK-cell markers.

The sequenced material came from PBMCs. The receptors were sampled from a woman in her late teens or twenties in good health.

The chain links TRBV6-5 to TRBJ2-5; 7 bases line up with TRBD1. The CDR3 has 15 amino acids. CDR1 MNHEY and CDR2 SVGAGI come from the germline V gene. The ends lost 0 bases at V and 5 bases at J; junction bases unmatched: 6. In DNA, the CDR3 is TGTGCCAGCAGTTACTCGAAAGGGACAGCGGAGACCCAGTACTTC. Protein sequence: CASSYSKGTAETQYF.

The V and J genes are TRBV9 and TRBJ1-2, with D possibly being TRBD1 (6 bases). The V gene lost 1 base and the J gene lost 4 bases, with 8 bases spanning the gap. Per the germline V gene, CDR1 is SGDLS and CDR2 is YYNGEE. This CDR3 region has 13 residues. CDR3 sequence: CASSVSGAYGYTF. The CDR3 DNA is TGTGCCAGCAGCGTATCAGGGGCCTATGGCTACACCTTC.

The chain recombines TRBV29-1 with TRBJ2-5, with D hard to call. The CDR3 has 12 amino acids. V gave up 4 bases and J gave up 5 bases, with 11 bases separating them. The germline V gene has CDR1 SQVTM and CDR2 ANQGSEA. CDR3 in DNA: TGCAGCGTTGCCGGGCTCGGGGAGACCCAGTACTTC. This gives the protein CSVAGLGETQYF.

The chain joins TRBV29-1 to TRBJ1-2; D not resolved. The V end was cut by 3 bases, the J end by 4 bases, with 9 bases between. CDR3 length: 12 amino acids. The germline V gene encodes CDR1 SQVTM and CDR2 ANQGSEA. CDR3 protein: CSVDPTSYGYTF. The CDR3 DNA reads TGCAGCGTTGACCCCACAAGCTATGGCTACACCTTC.

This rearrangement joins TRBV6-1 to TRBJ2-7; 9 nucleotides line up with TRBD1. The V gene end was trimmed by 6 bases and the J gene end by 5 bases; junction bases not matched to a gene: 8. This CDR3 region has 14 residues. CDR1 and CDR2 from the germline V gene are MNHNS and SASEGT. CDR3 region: CASRSGTGFDEQYF. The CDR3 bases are TGTGCCAGCAGAAGCGGGACAGGGTTCGACGAGCAGTACTTC.

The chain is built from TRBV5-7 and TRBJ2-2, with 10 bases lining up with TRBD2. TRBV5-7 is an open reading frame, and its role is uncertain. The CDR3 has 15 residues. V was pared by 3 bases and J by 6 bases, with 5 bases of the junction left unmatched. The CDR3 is CASSSLSGRSGELFF. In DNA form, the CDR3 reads TGTGCCAGCAGCTCGCTTAGCGGGAGGTCCGGGGAGCTGTTTTTT.

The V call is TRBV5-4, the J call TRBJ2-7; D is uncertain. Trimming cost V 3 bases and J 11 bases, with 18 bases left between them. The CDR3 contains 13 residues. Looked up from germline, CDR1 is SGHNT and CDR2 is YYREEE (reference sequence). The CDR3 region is CASSSARDAAEYF. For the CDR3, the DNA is TGTGCCAGCAGCTCTGCACGCGACGCAGCCGAGTACTTC.

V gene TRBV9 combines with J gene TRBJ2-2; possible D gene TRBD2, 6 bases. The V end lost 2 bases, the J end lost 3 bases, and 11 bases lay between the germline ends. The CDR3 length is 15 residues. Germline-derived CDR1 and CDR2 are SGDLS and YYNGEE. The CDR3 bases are TGTGCCAGCAGCGTGCGAGCGGGCGACACCGGGGAGCTGTTTTTT. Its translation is CASSVRAGDTGELFF.

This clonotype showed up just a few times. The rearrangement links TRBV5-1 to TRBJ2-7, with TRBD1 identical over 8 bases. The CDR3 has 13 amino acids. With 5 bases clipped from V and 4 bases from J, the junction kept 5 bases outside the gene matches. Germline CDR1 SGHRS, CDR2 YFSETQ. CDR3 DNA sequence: TGCGCCAGCAGTAAGGACAGGGCGTACGAGCAGTACTTC. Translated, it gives CASSKDRAYEQYF.

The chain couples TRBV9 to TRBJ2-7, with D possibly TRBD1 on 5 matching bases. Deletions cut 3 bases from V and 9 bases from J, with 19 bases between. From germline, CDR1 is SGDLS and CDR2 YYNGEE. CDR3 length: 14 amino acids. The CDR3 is CASSASGPQSRQYF. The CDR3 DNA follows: TGTGCCAGCAGCGCCTCAGGGCCCCAGTCGAGGCAGTACTTC. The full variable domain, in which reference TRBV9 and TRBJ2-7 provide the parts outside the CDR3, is DSGVTQTPKHLITATGQRVTLRCSPRSGDLSVYWYQQSLDQGLQFLIQYYNGEERAKGNILERFSAQQFPDLHSELNLSSLELGDSALYFCASSASGPQSRQYFGPGTRLTVT.

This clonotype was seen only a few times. The CDR3: CASSPREGVAFF. Written as DNA, the CDR3 is TGTGCCAGCAGCCCCAGGGAAGGGGTGGCTTTCTTT. V and J are TRBV7-6 and TRBJ1-1; tentatively, D is TRBD1 (5 bases). Germline V gene sequence: CDR1 SGHVS, CDR2 FNYEAQ. This CDR3 has 12 amino acids. The germline V and J ends were trimmed by 5 bases and 11 bases, with 15 bases remaining between them.

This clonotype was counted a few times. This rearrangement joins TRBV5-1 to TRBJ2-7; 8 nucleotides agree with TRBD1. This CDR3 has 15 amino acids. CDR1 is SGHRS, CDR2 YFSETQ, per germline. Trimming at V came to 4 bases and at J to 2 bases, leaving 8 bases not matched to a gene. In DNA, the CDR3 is TGCGCCAGCAGCATATCGACAGGGGCCCCCTACGAGCAGTACTTC. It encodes CASSISTGAPYEQYF. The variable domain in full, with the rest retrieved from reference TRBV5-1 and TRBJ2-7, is KAGVTQTPRYLIKTRGQQVTLSCSPISGHRSVSWYQQTPGQGLQFLFEYFSETQRNKGNFPGRFSGRQFSNSRSEMNVSTLELGDSALYLCASSISTGAPYEQYFGPGTRLTVT.

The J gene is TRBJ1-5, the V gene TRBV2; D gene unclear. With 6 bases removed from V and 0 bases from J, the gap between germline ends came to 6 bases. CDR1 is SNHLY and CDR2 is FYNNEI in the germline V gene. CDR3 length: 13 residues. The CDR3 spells CASRPDSNQPQHF. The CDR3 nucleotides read TGTGCCAGCAGACCGGATAGCAATCAGCCCCAGCATTTT.

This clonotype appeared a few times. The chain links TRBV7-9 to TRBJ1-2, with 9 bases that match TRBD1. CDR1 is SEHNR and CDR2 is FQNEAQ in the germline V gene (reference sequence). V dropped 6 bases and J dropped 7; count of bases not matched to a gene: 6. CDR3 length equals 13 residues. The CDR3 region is CASSSRDRAGYTF. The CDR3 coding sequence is TGTGCCAGCAGTTCTCGGGACAGGGCTGGCTACACCTTC.

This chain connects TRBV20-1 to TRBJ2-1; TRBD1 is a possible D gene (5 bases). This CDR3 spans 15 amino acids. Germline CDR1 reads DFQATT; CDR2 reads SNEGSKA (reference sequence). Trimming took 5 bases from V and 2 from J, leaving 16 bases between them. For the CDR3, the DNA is TGCAGTGCTGGGGATCCAGGGCAGGCCTACAATGAGCAGTTCTTC. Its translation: CSAGDPGQAYNEQFF.

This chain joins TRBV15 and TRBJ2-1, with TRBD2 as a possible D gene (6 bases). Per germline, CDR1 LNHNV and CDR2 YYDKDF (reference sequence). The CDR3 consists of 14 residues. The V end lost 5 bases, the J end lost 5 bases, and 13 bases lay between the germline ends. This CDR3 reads CATSSRGTHNEQFF. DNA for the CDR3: TGTGCCACCAGCTCAAGAGGGACTCACAATGAGCAGTTCTTC.

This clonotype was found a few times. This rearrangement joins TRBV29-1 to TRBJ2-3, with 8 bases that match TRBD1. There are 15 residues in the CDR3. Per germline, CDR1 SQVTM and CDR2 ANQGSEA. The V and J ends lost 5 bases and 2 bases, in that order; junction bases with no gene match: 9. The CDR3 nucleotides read TGCAGCGTTATCGGAGGACAGGGTCTCACAGATACGCAGTATTTT. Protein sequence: CSVIGGQGLTDTQYF.

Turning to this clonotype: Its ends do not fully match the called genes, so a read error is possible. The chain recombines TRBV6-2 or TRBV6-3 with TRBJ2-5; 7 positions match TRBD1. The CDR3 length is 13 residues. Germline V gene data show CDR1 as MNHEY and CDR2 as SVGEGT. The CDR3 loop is CASSEGALPSHYF. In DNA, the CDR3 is TGTGCCAGCAGTGAGGGGGCCCTCCCATCCCATTACTTC.

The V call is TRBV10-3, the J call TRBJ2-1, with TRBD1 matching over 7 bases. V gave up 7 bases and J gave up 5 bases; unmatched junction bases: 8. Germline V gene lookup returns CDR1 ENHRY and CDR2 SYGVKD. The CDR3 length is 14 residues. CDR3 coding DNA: TGTGCCATCACCGGAGACAGGGATCACAATGAGCAGTTCTTC. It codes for CAITGDRDHNEQFF.

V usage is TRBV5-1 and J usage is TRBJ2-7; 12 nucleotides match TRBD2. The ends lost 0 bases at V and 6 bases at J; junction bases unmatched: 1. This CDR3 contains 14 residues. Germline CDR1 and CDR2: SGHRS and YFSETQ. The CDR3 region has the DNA TGCGCCAGCAGCTTGGGACTAGCGGGAGCCGAGCAGTACTTC. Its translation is CASSLGLAGAEQYF.